The 26 T cell receptor beta chains below all came from one sample that was sequenced in a study of chemoradiotherapy in HPV16-positive cancers. Clones were sequenced by immunoSEQ multiplex PCR, and TCRdb holds only the in-frame ones, with some missing. The table has about 25,000 clones, approximately 92% seen once. This specimen was blood, taken from a patient who underwent chemoradiotherapy. The receptors derive from a human donor with HPV-associated anogenital cancer.

The rearrangement uses TRBV27 and TRBJ1-2; D possibly corresponds to TRBD1 (5 bases). The CDR3 consists of 11 residues. Germline V CDR1 and CDR2: MNHEY, SMNVEV (reference sequence). V lost 4 bases, J lost 8 bases, and 8 bases lay in between. The CDR3, as DNA: TGTGCCAGCAGTTGGGACGGGGGCTACACCTTC. The encoded protein is CASSWDGGYTF.

V gene TRBV7-3 combines with J gene TRBJ2-2, with D unresolved. Trimming took 4 bases from V and 6 from J, leaving 6 bases between them. The germline gives CDR1 SGHTA, CDR2 FQGTGA. This CDR3 contains 12 residues. The CDR3 bases are TGTGCCAGCAGCTCCAATCCCGGGGAGCTGTTTTTT. It yields the protein CASSSNPGELFF.

This rearrangement joins TRBV2 to TRBJ1-1; 8 bases fit TRBD1. The germline CDR1 and CDR2 sequences are SNHLY and FYNNEI. There are 14 residues in the CDR3. The V and J ends lost 4 bases and 5 bases, in that order; junction bases with no gene match: 6. The CDR3 DNA is TGTGCCAGCAGTGGCTGGACAGGGAAGACTGAAGCTTTCTTT. Translating it yields CASSGWTGKTEAFF.

This chain links TRBV19 with TRBJ1-2; D is unclear. Trimming left V 4 bases short and J 4 bases short, with 10 bases between. CDR1 is LNHDA and CDR2 is SQIVND in the germline V gene (reference sequence). CDR3 size: 13 residues. CDR3 loop: CASSRGQIYGYTF. The CDR3 nucleotides read TGTGCCAGTAGTAGAGGCCAGATCTATGGCTACACCTTC.

This clone occurred once. This chain links TRBV14 with TRBJ2-7, with D hard to call. CDR3 length equals 13 residues. Trimming cost V 4 bases and J 0 bases, with 7 bases left between them. Germline lookup yields CDR1 SGHDN and CDR2 FVKESK. The CDR3 here is CASSRLLSYEQYF. DNA for the CDR3: TGTGCCAGCAGCCGCCTCCTCTCCTACGAGCAGTACTTC.

The chain carries TRBV7-9 and TRBJ2-6; the D gene could be TRBD1 or TRBD2 (5 bases each). This CDR3 is built from 16 residues. The germline V gene has CDR1 SEHNR and CDR2 FQNEAQ (reference sequence). The V end was cut by 4 bases, the J end by 3 bases, with 13 bases between. CDR3 sequence reads: CASSSSRGGGANVLTF. The CDR3 DNA is TGTGCCAGCAGCTCCTCCCGGGGCGGTGGGGCCAACGTCCTGACTTTC.

This clone occurred once. V and J are TRBV29-1 and TRBJ2-3; perhaps D is TRBD1 or TRBD2 (5 bases each). The V end lost 0 bases, the J end lost 0 bases, and 13 bases lay between the germline ends. The CDR3 runs to 16 residues. The germline CDR1 and CDR2 sequences are SQVTM and ANQGSEA. The CDR3 loop reads CSVEDPLGVSTDTQYF. CDR3 bases: TGCAGCGTTGAAGATCCCCTGGGGGTTAGCACAGATACGCAGTATTTT.

This chain connects TRBV5-1 to TRBJ2-7; D is unresolved. Germline V gives CDR1 SGHRS, CDR2 YFSETQ. The V and J ends lost 1 base and 6 bases respectively, with 5 bases between them. The CDR3 spans 11 residues. CDR3 nucleotides: TGCGCCAGCAGCTTGTTCGGCGAGCAGTACTTC. This gives the protein CASSLFGEQYF.

The V gene is TRBV5-1, the J gene TRBJ2-1; D is undetermined. The CDR3 contains 11 residues. Trimming shortened V by 0 bases and J by 10 bases, and 5 bases separated the two germline ends. Germline CDR1 and CDR2: SGHRS and YFSETQ. The chain's CDR3 is CASSLAEEQFF. The CDR3 nucleotides are TGCGCCAGCAGCTTGGCGGAAGAGCAGTTCTTC.

The genes are TRBV4-1 and TRBJ1-2; TRBD1 matches at 9 bases. The germline gives CDR1 MGHRA, CDR2 YSYEKL. Trimming cost V 6 bases and J 5 bases; bases outside gene matches: 7. This CDR3 region has 14 residues. This CDR3 reads CASRQTGGLYGYTF. DNA of the CDR3: TGCGCCAGCAGGCAAACAGGGGGCTTGTATGGCTACACCTTC.

Only a few counts were recorded for this clone. In nucleotides, the CDR3 is TGCAGCGTTGAAGATGGGGTTAGCACTGAAGCTTTCTTT. Its protein product is CSVEDGVSTEAFF. The chain has TRBV29-1 and TRBJ1-1; D not certain. Trimming took off 0 bases at V and 4 bases at J, with 9 bases between the two ends. This CDR3 has 13 residues. Germline V CDR1 and CDR2: SQVTM, ANQGSEA. Full variable domain (outside the CDR3, taken from reference TRBV29-1 and TRBJ1-1): SAVISQKPSRDICQRGTSLTIQCQVDSQVTMMFWYRQQPGQSLTLIATANQGSEATYESGFVIDKFPISRPNLTFSTLTVSNMSPEDSSIYLCSVEDGVSTEAFFGQGTRLTVV.

This rearrangement joins TRBV28 to TRBJ2-7, with D perhaps matching TRBD1 or TRBD2 (5 bases each). The length of the CDR3 is 13 residues. CDR1 MDHEN and CDR2 SYDVKM come from the germline V gene. With 2 bases removed from V and 5 bases from J, the gap between germline ends came to 10 bases. Here the CDR3 DNA reads TGTGCCAGCAGTTTAGGGGGAGCGGACGAGCAGTACTTC. Its translation is CASSLGGADEQYF. The entire variable domain, with the rest obtained from reference TRBV28 and TRBJ2-7, is as follows: DVKVTQSSRYLVKRTGEKVFLECVQDMDHENMFWYRQDPGLGLRLIYFSYDVKMKEKGDIPEGYSVSREKKERFSLILESASTNQTSMYLCASSLGGADEQYFGPGTRLTVT.

V and J are TRBV4-3 and TRBJ1-4; 9 nucleotides match TRBD1. CDR1 LGHNA and CDR2 YSLEER come from the germline V gene. Germline trimming cut 5 bases from V and 8 bases from J; bases unmatched to any gene: 9. The CDR3 contains 15 residues. The CDR3 spells CASSDLQGAEEKLFF. The CDR3, as DNA: TGCGCCAGCAGCGACTTACAGGGGGCGGAAGAAAAACTGTTTTTT.

The chain has TRBV7-8 and TRBJ2-7; TRBD2 matches at 8 bases. V was clipped by 0 bases and J by 0 bases; unmatched bases: 7. The CDR3 spans 17 residues. Germline V gene data show CDR1 as SGHVS and CDR2 as FQNEAQ. The CDR3 bases are TGTGCCAGCAGCTTAGCGCGATCTAGCGGGTCCTCCTACGAGCAGTACTTC. Its protein is CASSLARSSGSSYEQYF.

The rearrangement links TRBV18 to TRBJ2-7; D gene uncertain. The CDR3 has 15 amino acids. Trimming took 0 bases from V and 2 from J, leaving 11 bases between them. CDR1 is KGHSH, CDR2 LQKENI, per germline. The CDR3: CASSPPTRLPYEQYF. The CDR3 DNA sequence: TGTGCCAGCTCACCACCGACACGGCTTCCCTACGAGCAGTACTTC.

The gene calls are TRBV9 and TRBJ2-2, with 9 bases fitting TRBD1. This CDR3 region has 15 residues. From germline, CDR1 is SGDLS and CDR2 YYNGEE. J lost 6 bases, V lost 4 bases, and 7 bases had no gene match. Written as DNA, the CDR3 is TGTGCCAGCAGCATCCGGGACAGGGTGGCCGGGGAGCTGTTTTTT. Translation gives CASSIRDRVAGELFF.

This sequence joins TRBV18 and TRBJ2-3; TRBD1 aligns across 7 bases. The CDR3 is 15 amino acids. Germline V lookup: CDR1 KGHSH, CDR2 LQKENI. With V trimmed by 3 bases and J by 4 bases, 7 bases remained unmatched. The CDR3 protein is CASSPPGQMADTQYF. The DNA for the CDR3 is TGTGCCAGCTCACCCCCGGGACAGATGGCAGATACGCAGTATTTT.

The V and J genes are TRBV6-6 and TRBJ1-3, with a tentative D call TRBD1 (5 bases). The germline CDR1 and CDR2 sequences are MNHNY and SVGAGI (reference sequence). This CDR3 region has 16 residues. Trimming shortened V by 0 bases and J by 0 bases, and 9 bases separated the two germline ends. The CDR3 reads CASSYSGPYSGNTIYF. CDR3 sequence (DNA): TGTGCCAGCAGTTACTCGGGACCGTACTCTGGAAACACCATATATTTT.

The chain is built from TRBV5-1 and TRBJ2-3; 11 bases are shared with TRBD1. J lost 6 bases, V lost 4 bases, and 7 bases had no gene match. Germline-derived CDR1 and CDR2 are SGHRS and YFSETQ. The CDR3 length is 15 residues. CDR3 loop: CASSRTGGGPDTQYF. CDR3 in DNA: TGCGCCAGCAGCCGGACAGGGGGCGGTCCCGATACGCAGTATTTT.

This sequence joins TRBV6-1 and TRBJ1-1, with D hard to call. Germline values: CDR1 MNHNS, CDR2 SASEGT. The ends were cut back, 6 bases at V and 2 bases at J, with 13 bases in the middle. The CDR3 sequence is 14 residues long. CDR3: CASRVDWGNTEAFF. The CDR3 DNA follows: TGTGCCAGCAGAGTGGACTGGGGTAACACTGAAGCTTTCTTT.

V is TRBV5-1 and J is TRBJ2-5; D unresolved. Trimming left V 0 bases short and J 5 bases short, with 17 bases between. Germline V gene lookup returns CDR1 SGHRS and CDR2 YFSETQ. The CDR3 totals 16 residues. In DNA, the CDR3 is TGCGCCAGCAGCTTGGCCGGTTGGCTAGTGGTTGAGACCCAGTACTTC. Amino acid sequence: CASSLAGWLVVETQYF. The variable domain in full, completed from reference TRBV5-1 and TRBJ2-5, reads KAGVTQTPRYLIKTRGQQVTLSCSPISGHRSVSWYQQTPGQGLQFLFEYFSETQRNKGNFPGRFSGRQFSNSRSEMNVSTLELGDSALYLCASSLAGWLVVETQYFGPGTRLLVL.

The rearrangement links TRBV7-9 to TRBJ2-1; unclear D gene. This CDR3 is built from 13 residues. V dropped 3 bases and J dropped 4 bases, with 7 bases sitting between them. The germline V gene has CDR1 SEHNR and CDR2 FQNEAQ (reference sequence). CDR3: CASSFYSYNEQFF. The CDR3 DNA follows: TGTGCCAGCAGCTTCTACTCTTACAATGAGCAGTTCTTC. The full variable domain, rest sourced from reference TRBV7-9 and TRBJ2-1, is DTGVSQNPRHKITKRGQNVTFRCDPISEHNRLYWYRQTLGQGPEFLTYFQNEAQLEKSRLLSDRFSAERPKGSFSTLEIQRTEQGDSAMYLCASSFYSYNEQFFGPGTRLTVL.

The chain employs TRBV2 and TRBJ1-3; D remains ambiguous. Trimming shortened V by 6 bases and J by 4 bases, and 10 bases separated the two germline ends. From germline, CDR1 is SNHLY and CDR2 FYNNEI. The CDR3 has 13 residues. CDR3 DNA sequence: TGTGCCAGCAGCCTTACAGAGGGAAACACCATATATTTT. Protein product: CASSLTEGNTIYF.

CDR3 amino acids: CASSSLGPQHF. The DNA for the CDR3 is TGTGCCAGCAGTTCCCTAGGGCCCCAGCATTTT. The chain joins TRBV6-6 to TRBJ1-5; D not certain. With 4 bases removed from V and 9 bases from J, the gap between germline ends came to 7 bases. This CDR3 is 11 amino acids long. Germline V gives CDR1 MNHNY, CDR2 SVGAGI (reference sequence).

The chain combines TRBV28 with TRBJ2-7; 10 nucleotides align to TRBD1. The trim removed 7 bases at V and 3 bases at J, leaving 3 bases unmatched. This CDR3 has 13 amino acids. In germline, CDR1 is MDHEN, CDR2 SYDVKM. The chain's CDR3 is CASNGQGDYEQYF. Written as DNA, the CDR3 is TGTGCCAGCAACGGACAGGGGGACTACGAGCAGTACTTC.

The V gene is TRBV5-4, the J gene TRBJ2-5; D ambiguous. The V end lost 4 bases, the J end lost 0 bases, and 7 bases lay between the germline ends. This CDR3 contains 13 residues. Germline CDR1 and CDR2: SGHNT and YYREEE (reference sequence). DNA of the CDR3: TGTGCCAGCAGCCCTCCTCACCAAGAGACCCAGTACTTC. It is translated as CASSPPHQETQYF.